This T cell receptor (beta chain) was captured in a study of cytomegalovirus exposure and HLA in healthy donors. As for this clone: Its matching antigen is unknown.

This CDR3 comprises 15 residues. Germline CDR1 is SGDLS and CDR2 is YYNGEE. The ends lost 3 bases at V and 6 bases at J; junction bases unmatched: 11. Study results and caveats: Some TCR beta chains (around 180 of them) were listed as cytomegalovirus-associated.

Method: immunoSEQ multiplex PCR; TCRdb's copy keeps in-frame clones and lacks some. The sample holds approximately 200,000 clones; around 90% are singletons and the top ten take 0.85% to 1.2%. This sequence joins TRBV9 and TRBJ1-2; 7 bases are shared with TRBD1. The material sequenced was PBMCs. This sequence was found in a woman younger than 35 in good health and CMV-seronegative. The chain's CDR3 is CASSATLQGKDGYTF. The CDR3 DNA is TGTGCCAGCAGCGCGACATTACAGGGGAAGGATGGCTACACCTTC.